This TCR beta chain was captured in a study of OX40 agonist ivuxolimab in advanced cancers. General study findings and limits: The study did not work out the antigen specificity of the expanded peripheral T cells.

As concerns this clone: Its antigen is as yet unknown.

Only in-frame clones appear in the TCRdb table, and some are missing; sequencing was by immunoSEQ multiplex PCR. Of roughly 100,000 clones listed, 90% are singletons. The cohort excluded patients with autoimmune disease history or systemic immunosuppression. The specimen comprised CD4+ or CD8+ T cells sorted from blood, sampled in a trial of the OX40 agonist ivuxolimab. The receptor was isolated from an adult with an advanced solid tumor such as melanoma, head and neck, liver or kidney cancer.

This CDR3 is CASSNTGGPYEQYF. In DNA form, the CDR3 reads TGTGCCAGCAGCAATACAGGGGGCCCCTACGAGCAGTACTTC. The chain joins TRBV6-1 to TRBJ2-7; the match to TRBD1 covers 9 bases. The germline CDR1 and CDR2 sequences are MNHNS and SASEGT. The CDR3 has 14 amino acids. V gave up 6 bases and J gave up 2 bases; unmatched junction bases: 5.